These 17 T cell receptor beta chains share one sample of origin, sequenced in a study of OX40 agonist ivuxolimab in advanced cancers. Clones were read by immunoSEQ multiplex PCR, and TCRdb kept only the in-frame ones, dropping some. This table has 50,000 to 70,000 clones, around 90% appearing once. Sequences were derived from CD4+ or CD8+ T cells sorted from blood, sampled in a trial of the OX40 agonist ivuxolimab. These receptors came from an adult with an advanced solid tumor such as melanoma, head and neck, liver or kidney cancer.

This chain uses TRBV7-9 with TRBJ1-2; no firm D call. Trimming took 1 base from V and 5 from J, leaving 8 bases between them. The CDR3 sequence is 13 residues long. Germline assignment: CDR1 SEHNR and CDR2 FQNEAQ (reference sequence). The CDR3 DNA is TGTGCCAGCAGCTTAGGATCGGCGTATGGCTACACCTTC. Translating it yields CASSLGSAYGYTF.

This rearrangement joins TRBV19 to TRBJ2-7, with TRBD2 as a possible D gene (6 bases). CDR3 length: 14 residues. The V gene lost 4 bases and the J gene lost 9 bases, with 19 bases spanning the gap. From germline, CDR1 is LNHDA and CDR2 SQIVND (reference sequence). The CDR3 here is CASSNADGTGGQYF. The CDR3 nucleotides read TGTGCCAGTAGTAATGCCGACGGGACCGGGGGGCAGTACTTC.

The rearrangement uses TRBV7-9 and TRBJ2-7; D call uncertain. The length of the CDR3 is 13 residues. Trimming stripped 3 bases from V and 2 bases from J, with 8 bases between. In germline, CDR1 is SEHNR, CDR2 FQNEAQ (reference sequence). CDR3 amino acids: CASSFGPTYEQYF. As DNA, the CDR3 is TGTGCCAGCAGCTTCGGGCCGACCTACGAGCAGTACTTC.

The V and J genes are TRBV7-9 and TRBJ2-1; 7 positions match TRBD2. Germline lookup yields CDR1 SEHNR and CDR2 FQNEAQ (reference sequence). The V segment lost 2 bases and the J segment 3 bases; nucleotides outside the gene matches: 7. The CDR3 sequence is 16 residues long. The chain's CDR3 is CASSLQGLPSYNEQFF. The CDR3 DNA follows: TGTGCCAGCAGCTTACAGGGACTACCGAGCTACAATGAGCAGTTCTTC.

The chain joins TRBV14 to TRBJ2-4; TRBD1 matches 7 bases. V lost 4 bases, J lost 0 bases, and 3 bases stayed unmatched. The CDR3 length is 15 residues. Germline values: CDR1 SGHDN, CDR2 FVKESK. The CDR3 spells CASSRDSLAKNIQYF. The CDR3 nucleotides read TGTGCCAGCAGCCGGGACAGTTTAGCCAAAAACATTCAGTACTTC.

The chain links TRBV2 to TRBJ2-1, with a weak D call TRBD1 (5 bases). This CDR3 contains 11 residues. Trimming left V 5 bases short and J 7 bases short, with 6 bases between. Germline CDR1 reads SNHLY; CDR2 reads FYNNEI. CDR3 in amino acids: CASSRQNEQFF. The CDR3 nucleotides read TGTGCCAGCAGTCGACAGAATGAGCAGTTCTTC.

The J gene is TRBJ1-2, the V gene TRBV6-1; D remains ambiguous. The CDR3 length is 13 residues. Between the trimmed V and J ends, which lost 1 base and 8 bases, there was a span of 11 bases. CDR1 is MNHNS and CDR2 is SASEGT in the germline V gene. The CDR3 region is CASSEEMARGYTF. DNA of the CDR3: TGTGCCAGCAGTGAAGAAATGGCAAGAGGCTACACCTTC.

Only one count was recorded for this clone. The rearrangement uses TRBV6-4 and TRBJ1-1, with D perhaps TRBD1 (6 bases). Germline lookup yields CDR1 MRHNA and CDR2 SNTAGT. Trimming cost V 4 bases and J 3 bases, with 12 bases left between them. The CDR3 has 14 amino acids. CDR3 sequence (DNA): TGTGCCAGCAGTGGCTGGGACACTTACACTGAAGCTTTCTTT. This encodes CASSGWDTYTEAFF.

This chain uses TRBV11-2 with TRBJ2-7; the D gene is possibly TRBD1 (5 bases). V was trimmed by 6 bases and J by 3 bases, leaving 6 bases between them. The CDR3 has 11 amino acids. Germline assignment: CDR1 SGHAT and CDR2 FQNNGV. The CDR3 nucleotides read TGTGCCAGCAGACAGGTCTACGAGCAGTACTTC. It translates to CASRQVYEQYF.

The chain has TRBV5-1 and TRBJ1-1, with a tentative D call TRBD1 (6 bases). Trimming cost V 4 bases and J 0 bases, with 19 bases left between them. Germline V gene sequence: CDR1 SGHRS, CDR2 YFSETQ. This CDR3 comprises 17 residues. The DNA of the CDR3 is TGCGCCAGCAGCCCGGGCGCCAGGGGCACTATGAACACTGAAGCTTTCTTT. Amino acid sequence: CASSPGARGTMNTEAFF.

The rearrangement links TRBV2 to TRBJ1-5, with D unclear. V lost 4 bases, J lost 7 bases, and 17 bases lay in between. The CDR3 runs to 15 residues. Germline values: CDR1 SNHLY, CDR2 FYNNEI. The CDR3 nucleotides are TGTGCCAGCAGTGGCCCGGGCCTCGGAGGACAGCCCCAGCATTTT. It codes for CASSGPGLGGQPQHF.

This clone occurred a few times. The chain uses TRBV2 and TRBJ1-4; TRBD1 agrees at 9 bases. CDR1 and CDR2 (germline): SNHLY, FYNNEI. After removal of 9 bases from V and 4 bases from J, the junction contained 6 bases not matched to a gene. The CDR3 extends over 14 amino acids. CDR3: CARGRQGGNEKLFF. CDR3 coding DNA: TGTGCCAGGGGAAGACAGGGGGGTAATGAAAAACTGTTTTTT.

The chain joins TRBV19 to TRBJ2-4; 8 bases are shared with TRBD1. Germline lookup yields CDR1 LNHDA and CDR2 SQIVND (reference sequence). The CDR3 length is 19 residues. With 3 bases clipped from V and 1 base from J, the junction kept 14 bases outside the gene matches. The CDR3 DNA sequence: TGTGCCAGTAGTATCGAAGGGACAGGAGTGAGCAGCGCCAAAAACATTCAGTACTTC. This sequence encodes CASSIEGTGVSSAKNIQYF.

This clone was found once. This sequence joins TRBV6-1 and TRBJ1-2; D unclear. The V end was cut by 0 bases, the J end by 7 bases, with 9 bases between. CDR1 and CDR2 (germline): MNHNS, SASEGT. This CDR3 has 13 residues. For the CDR3, the DNA is TGTGCCAGCAGTGAAGCGATCGTTGGTGGCTACACCTTC. This translates into CASSEAIVGGYTF.

This chain connects TRBV27 to TRBJ2-6; D unresolved. This CDR3 region has 17 residues. V lost 3 bases to trimming and J lost 0 bases, with 12 bases between them. The V gene's germline CDR1 is MNHEY and CDR2 SMNVEV (reference sequence). CDR3: CASSFPGVGSGANVLTF. As DNA, the CDR3 is TGTGCCAGCAGTTTCCCTGGGGTCGGCTCTGGGGCCAACGTCCTGACTTTC.

This sequence joins TRBV7-9 and TRBJ1-1; no firm D call. The V and J ends lost 5 bases and 3 bases respectively, with 7 bases between them. Germline loops: CDR1 SEHNR, CDR2 FQNEAQ (reference sequence). The CDR3 is 12 amino acids. DNA of the CDR3: TGTGCCAGCAGCCTAACGGACACTGAAGCTTTCTTT. It translates to CASSLTDTEAFF.

This clone was counted once. The genes are TRBV7-8 and TRBJ1-5, with TRBD1 matching 10 bases. The CDR3 runs 17 residues. CDR1 is SGHVS, CDR2 FQNEAQ, per germline. V trimming: 3 bases; J trimming: 0 bases; junction bases outside the gene matches: 5. The chain's CDR3 is CASSLEGQGFSNQPQHF. CDR3 coding DNA: TGTGCCAGCAGCTTGGAGGGACAGGGGTTTAGCAATCAGCCCCAGCATTTT.